This T cell receptor (beta chain) was recorded in a study of T cell responses to AZD1222 COVID-19 vaccine. This CDR3 contains 11 residues. Germline V CDR1 and CDR2: MNHEY, SVGAGI. V dropped 5 bases and J dropped 6 bases, with 4 bases sitting between them. Only in-frame clones appear in the TCRdb table, and some are missing; sequencing was by immunoSEQ multiplex PCR. Of over 100,000 clones listed, roughly 91% were seen once; the top ten hold around 0.99%. Turning to this clone: Its antigen remains unidentified.

Study conclusions and caveats: Just 5 to 7 AZD1222 recipients tested seropositive at baseline.

The rearrangement joins TRBV6-5 to TRBJ2-2; D is uncertain. The input for sequencing was peripheral blood, taken 28 days after the second AZD1222 dose. This TCR was sampled from an adult who received the AZD1222 COVID-19 vaccine. CDR3 bases: TGTGCCAGCAGTAGTGCCGGGGAGCTGTTTTTT. Translating it yields CASSSAGELFF.